This section outlines one T cell receptor (beta chain) sequence together with its context. The sample holds many counts of this clonotype. The antigen it recognizes is unknown. No base-level quality is on record; no much larger clone is a single base apart. All donors were healthy Caucasians. Three pairs of female monozygotic twins, all aged about 18 to 29 years, were included in the twin cohort. Miltenyi CD45RO+ enrichment and human naive T-cell isolation kits were used to isolate memory (CD45RO+) and naive T cells from PBMC. This sample stems from a study of identical twins (dated by TCRdb to 2016 to 2018). Regarding the research as a whole: To test whether fetal clonotypes persist, the study used deep sequencing on TCR alpha and beta repertoires from monozygotic twins, unrelated adults of various ages, and cord blood. To rule out contamination, replicate twin experiments were performed at different times with different library preparation protocols.

Study-level results and caveats: Invariant T cells such as MAIT and iNKT could partly confound zero-insertion analyses, although diverse VJ usage argued against such confounding for most clonotypes. Abundant cord blood beta clonotypes carried fewer insertions; young adult naive repertoires showed a weaker similar trend, while memory repertoires showed none. Out-of-frame TCR alpha sequences shared between twins showed an excess of low generation-probability sequences compared with coincidental sharing between unrelated individuals. Because the same donors could not be followed over many years, the conclusions depended on cross-sectional statistical analysis. Out-of-frame TCR alpha sharing in monozygotic twins was systematically underestimated by recombination models, whereas sharing between unrelated individuals was in agreement with the recombination models. The excess sharing between twins in beta out-of-frame sequences was weaker because fewer shared sequences reduced the signal-to-noise ratio.

For CDR1 and CDR2, the germline V gene (reference sequence) lists LGHDT and YNNKEL. The CDR3 sequence holds 11 residues, the cysteine and phenylalanine included. The CDR3 DNA has 33 bases and is translated from base 1. V is reduced by 4 bases and J by 9 bases, leaving a spacing of 7 bases between them. The method behind the library was 5' RACE. Sequencing used an Illumina HiSeq 2000. Template switching added a universal primer binding site, and the final cDNA carried a unique molecular identifier that allowed TCR cDNA molecules to be counted accurately. Specific primers in the conserved constant-segment region were used to synthesize first-strand cDNA for the TCR alpha and beta chains. To control for contamination, every cDNA library was double barcoded, receiving both a SMART-Mk sample barcode and Illumina barcodes. TruSeq adapter sequences and Illumina sample barcodes were added in two successive PCR steps. TCR alpha and beta cDNA libraries were sequenced on the Illumina HiSeq platform with custom primers. Turning to the authors' computational methods: MiGEC was used to process raw reads and extract unique molecular identifiers, and MiXCR was used to find CDR3 positions. For each individual, recombination models were inferred using an EM algorithm with the repgenHMM and IGoR tools. The tcR package in R was used for shared clonotype analysis, with sharing normalized by the product of cloneset sizes. To study raw recombination free of thymic and clonal selection effects, out-of-frame nonproductive sequences were analyzed. TCRdb redid the processing of the public reads, applying fastp at Q25 and MiXCR, and retained in-frame beta chains. Merged by CDR3 protein, the rows form single entries marked with the most common genes and DNA. The V and J calls reflect TCRdb's pipeline rather than the authors' work. A total of fewer than 350,000 distinct CDR3 sequences appear in this sample, about 8% of them only once. The ten largest clones add up to more than 2% of the sample.

The sample was also linked to a second study, of yellow fever vaccine responses in identical twins. From that second study: According to the authors, the vaccine-induced T cell response in identical twins seemed to be partly convergent and partly specific to each individual. Focusing on identical twins, the study followed the T cell clones that responded to the vaccine, and did so with precision.

The chain employs TRBV3-1 and TRBJ2-1, with no confidently assigned D gene. This TCR came from a young woman in good health. Material: memory (CD45RO+) T cells sorted from blood. Explained via the paper, the cell subset or site label denotes: CD45RO+ enriched T cells. The DNA reads TGTGCCAGCAGCCGCCCGACTGAGCAGTTCTTC. It encodes CASSRPTEQFF.